These 32 T cell receptor beta chains share one sample of origin, sequenced in a study of blood T cell repertoires in COVID-19. The data were produced by immunoSEQ multiplex PCR, yet TCRdb's version contains in-frame clones alone and is incomplete. The sample records hundreds of thousands of clones, roughly 88% being singletons. The sample was peripheral blood. These receptors were taken from a woman aged 25-40 years with active or convalescent COVID-19.

The CDR3 region has the DNA TGTGCCAGCAGCTCCCAACCGACAGGGGCCACTGAAGCTTTCTTT. This codes for CASSSQPTGATEAFF. V is TRBV11-2 and J is TRBJ1-1, with TRBD1 matching 8 bases. Germline CDR1 and CDR2: SGHAT and FQNNGV. J gave up 4 bases and V 4 bases, and 8 bases lay outside the gene matches. The length of the CDR3 is 15 residues.

A remark on this clone: A read error may account for a junction end that differs from germline. The CDR3 DNA follows: TGTGCAAGTACGGGATTGACCGGTAATTCACCCCTCCACTTT. Its translation is CASTGLTGNSPLHF. The rearrangement links TRBV19 to TRBJ1-6, with D unclear. Germline CDR1 is LNHDA and CDR2 is SQIVND (reference sequence). This CDR3 region has 14 residues.

Turning to this clone: This sample also contains other DNA sequences that code for the same CDR3. The chain is built from TRBV6-5 and TRBJ2-5; 14 bases map to TRBD2. CDR1 MNHEY and CDR2 SVGAGI come from the germline V gene. This CDR3 is 15 amino acids long. The J segment lost 2 bases and the V segment lost 5 bases, leaving 1 base of the junction unmatched. The CDR3 spells CASSRLAGGQETQYF. CDR3 DNA sequence: TGTGCCAGCAGTCGACTAGCGGGGGGGCAAGAGACCCAGTACTTC.

This clone occurred once. V is TRBV20-1 and J is TRBJ2-6, with D possibly matching TRBD1 (5 bases). Germline V CDR1 and CDR2: DFQATT, SNEGSKA (reference sequence). The CDR3 has 18 amino acids. Trimming pared 3 bases from V and 0 bases from J, leaving 18 bases between. The CDR3: CSASTRRQTNSGANVLTF. CDR3 nucleotides: TGCAGTGCTAGTACTCGGAGACAGACCAACTCTGGGGCCAACGTCCTGACTTTC.

The CDR3 region is CASSTGGSGETQYF. As DNA, the CDR3 is TGTGCCAGCAGTACGGGGGGGTCAGGCGAGACCCAGTACTTC. The V and J genes are TRBV6-5 and TRBJ2-5; 8 bases align to TRBD2. Germline CDR1 MNHEY, CDR2 SVGAGI. The CDR3 covers 14 residues. J was trimmed by 5 bases and V by 5 bases; bases with no gene match: 7.

The rearrangement joins TRBV3-1 (or the pseudogene TRBV3-2) to TRBJ1-4, with D possibly being TRBD1 (6 bases). CDR3 length equals 14 residues. From germline, CDR1 is LGHDT and CDR2 YNNKEL (reference sequence). Trimming shortened V by 4 bases and J by 3 bases, and 9 bases separated the two germline ends. The CDR3 is CASSLGGSNEKLFF. CDR3 DNA sequence: TGTGCCAGCAGCCTAGGGGGTTCTAATGAAAAACTGTTTTTT.

The gene calls are TRBV10-1 and TRBJ2-5, with a weak D call TRBD1 (5 bases). V lost 2 bases and J 5 bases, leaving 9 bases between the germline ends. Germline lookup yields CDR1 WNHNN and CDR2 SYGVQD (reference sequence). This CDR3 spans 13 amino acids. The CDR3 DNA is TGCGCCAGCAGTGAGCCCCCAGGGGAGACCCAGTACTTC. Encoded protein: CASSEPPGETQYF.

V usage is TRBV5-1 and J usage is TRBJ2-2; TRBD2 matches at 15 bases. The J segment lost 5 bases and the V segment lost 5 bases, leaving 4 bases of the junction unmatched. Per the germline V gene, CDR1 is SGHRS and CDR2 is YFSETQ. This CDR3 region has 16 residues. The CDR3 protein is CASSRTSGRETGELFF. DNA of the CDR3: TGCGCCAGCAGTCGGACTAGCGGGAGGGAAACCGGGGAGCTGTTTTTT.

Only one count was recorded for this clone. V usage is TRBV30 and J usage is TRBJ1-1; the match to TRBD1 covers 10 bases. The V gene end was trimmed by 2 bases and the J gene end by 5 bases; junction bases not matched to a gene: 5. Germline values: CDR1 GTSNPN, CDR2 SVGIG (reference sequence). The length of the CDR3 is 14 residues. This chain's CDR3 is CAWSPGTGVTEAFF. The CDR3 DNA reads TGTGCCTGGAGTCCCGGGACAGGGGTTACTGAAGCTTTCTTT.

The chain has TRBV4-1 and TRBJ1-4; weak D call: TRBD1 (5 bases). Germline V gene sequence: CDR1 MGHRA, CDR2 YSYEKL. The length of the CDR3 is 15 residues. Trimming cost V 4 bases and J 3 bases, with 12 bases left between them. In nucleotides, the CDR3 is TGCGCCAGCAGCCCGGGGGGGTATCCTAATGAAAAACTGTTTTTT. It translates to CASSPGGYPNEKLFF.

In nucleotides, the CDR3 is TGTGCCAGCAGTTACGTTCTCTCTGGAAACACCATATATTTT. Its translation is CASSYVLSGNTIYF. V gene TRBV6-2 or TRBV6-3 combines with J gene TRBJ1-3; D remains unclear. V was shortened by 2 bases and J by 0 bases, with 5 bases between the two germline ends. This CDR3 contains 14 residues. Germline-derived CDR1 and CDR2 are MNHEY and SVGEGT.

The chain recombines TRBV25-1 with TRBJ1-2; 9 nucleotides match TRBD1. Germline CDR1 MGHDK, CDR2 SYGVNS. There are 14 residues in the CDR3. V trimming: 8 bases; J trimming: 8 bases; junction bases outside the gene matches: 12. The CDR3 DNA sequence: TGTGCCAGCCGAGAATCCGGGACAGGGTTAGGCTACACCTTC. Its translation: CASRESGTGLGYTF.

This clone has a single count. This chain connects TRBV5-6 to TRBJ2-1, with 10 bases lining up with TRBD1. The CDR3 consists of 14 residues. CDR1 is SGHDT, CDR2 YYEEEE, per germline. Trimming removed 8 bases from V and 7 bases from J; junction bases left unmatched: 9. Here the CDR3 reads CASSFGTGANEQFF. The CDR3, as DNA: TGTGCCAGTAGTTTCGGGACAGGGGCAAATGAGCAGTTCTTC.

V gene TRBV10-3 combines with J gene TRBJ1-2, with unresolved D. The germline gives CDR1 ENHRY, CDR2 SYGVKD. The V end lost 4 bases, the J end lost 3 bases, and 3 bases lay between the germline ends. CDR3 length equals 11 residues. The chain's CDR3 is CAISADYGYTF. The CDR3 DNA follows: TGTGCCATCAGTGCTGACTATGGCTACACCTTC.

This clone came up a few times. J is TRBJ1-1 and V is TRBV6-5, with 7 bases aligning to TRBD1. This CDR3 has 15 amino acids. CDR1 is MNHEY, CDR2 SVGAGI, per germline. V lost 6 bases, J lost 4 bases, and 11 bases stayed unmatched. CDR3 sequence: CASSAGGGTFTEAFF. As DNA, the CDR3 is TGTGCCAGCAGCGCCGGAGGGGGCACTTTCACTGAAGCTTTCTTT.

V is TRBV6-4 and J is TRBJ2-2; D is possibly TRBD1 (6 bases). This CDR3 spans 14 amino acids. Germline V gives CDR1 MRHNA, CDR2 SNTAGT. Trimming removed 6 bases at V and 6 bases at J, with 14 bases between. The CDR3 nucleotides read TGTGCCAGCAGCCCCAGGGGCGCGGCCGGGGAGCTGTTTTTT. Amino acids: CASSPRGAAGELFF.

This clone was seen just once. Other DNA variants within this sample encode the same CDR3. The chain employs TRBV5-1 and TRBJ2-3; D remains unclear. Deletions cut 0 bases from V and 0 bases from J, with 8 bases between. Germline CDR1 and CDR2: SGHRS and YFSETQ. The CDR3 runs to 15 residues. The chain's CDR3 is CASSLAGVSTDTQYF. The CDR3 DNA follows: TGCGCCAGCAGCTTGGCGGGTGTAAGCACAGATACGCAGTATTTT.

The V and J genes are TRBV5-4 and TRBJ2-3; D unclear. The CDR3 runs 12 residues. V lost 6 bases and J 8 bases, leaving 13 bases between the germline ends. Germline values: CDR1 SGHNT, CDR2 YYREEE (reference sequence). The CDR3 sequence is CASTSETGTQYF. As DNA, the CDR3 is TGTGCCAGCACGTCTGAGACGGGTACGCAGTATTTT.

This clone turned up a few times. The chain recombines TRBV6-2 or TRBV6-3 with TRBJ2-7; no definite D call. The V and J ends lost 2 bases and 4 bases respectively, with 6 bases between them. The CDR3 totals 12 residues. Per the germline V gene, CDR1 is MNHEY and CDR2 is SVGEGT. CDR3 sequence reads: CASSYRLYEQYF. CDR3 bases: TGTGCCAGCAGTTACCGACTGTACGAGCAGTACTTC.

This clone was seen once. CDR3 nucleotide sequence: TGTGCCAGTAGTGCCCAGACAGGGTCCCAAGAGACCCAGTACTTC. It is translated as CASSAQTGSQETQYF. The chain joins TRBV19 to TRBJ2-5; TRBD1 agrees at 7 bases. Trimming cost V 5 bases and J 1 base; bases outside gene matches: 7. This CDR3 has 15 residues. Germline CDR1 is LNHDA and CDR2 is SQIVND (reference sequence).

The V and J genes are TRBV10-1 and TRBJ1-1; D perhaps matches TRBD1 (5 bases). Germline V lookup: CDR1 WNHNN, CDR2 SYGVQD (reference sequence). Trimming removed 3 bases at V and 5 bases at J, with 10 bases between. This CDR3 has 13 residues. CDR3 nucleotide sequence: TGCGCCAGCAGTGAAATCAGGGAAACTGAAGCTTTCTTT. Its translation is CASSEIRETEAFF.

The chain joins TRBV6-5 to TRBJ1-4; tentative D call: TRBD1 (5 bases). V was shortened by 6 bases and J by 5 bases, with 13 bases between the two germline ends. The CDR3 contains 14 residues. Germline CDR1 is MNHEY and CDR2 is SVGAGI. The CDR3 region is CASSPGRLNEKLFF. CDR3 nucleotide sequence: TGTGCCAGCAGCCCAGGGCGGCTAAATGAAAAACTGTTTTTT.

Written as DNA, the CDR3 is TGTGCCAGCAGCTACCGGGACAGGGGTTCCTACGAGCAGTACTTC. Its translation is CASSYRDRGSYEQYF. The V gene is TRBV13, the J gene TRBJ2-7; TRBD1 matches at 10 bases. V lost 4 bases, J lost 1 base, and 4 bases stayed unmatched. The CDR3 is made up of 15 amino acids. Germline V lookup: CDR1 PRHDT, CDR2 FYEKMQ (reference sequence).

DNA for the CDR3: TGTGCCAGCAGCTTAGTTGAGGGTTACGAGCAGTACTTC. Translation gives CASSLVEGYEQYF. This chain links TRBV11-2 with TRBJ2-7; tentatively, D is TRBD2 (5 bases). From germline, CDR1 is SGHAT and CDR2 FQNNGV. The CDR3 extends over 13 amino acids. Trimming pared 1 base from V and 4 bases from J, leaving 8 bases between.

The rearrangement joins TRBV5-8 to TRBJ1-3; tentatively, D is TRBD1 (6 bases). The CDR3 is made up of 16 amino acids. V dropped 3 bases and J dropped 0 bases, with 13 bases sitting between them. Per the germline V gene, CDR1 is SGHTS and CDR2 is YDEGEE. The DNA of the CDR3 is TGTGCCAGCAGCTCCCGGACAGACTTCTCTGGAAACACCATATATTTT. Translation gives CASSSRTDFSGNTIYF. The full variable domain, its missing parts supplied by reference TRBV5-8 and TRBJ1-3, is EAGVTQSPTHLIKTRGQQATLRCSPISGHTSVYWYQQALGLGLQFLLWYDEGEERNRGNFPPRFSGRQFPNYSSELNVNALELEDSALYLCASSSRTDFSGNTIYFGEGSWLTVV.

The rearrangement uses TRBV3-1 (or the pseudogene TRBV3-2) and TRBJ2-7, with D uncertain. V shed 0 bases and J shed 6 bases, with 12 bases lying between them. The CDR3 is made up of 14 amino acids. CDR1 and CDR2 from the germline V gene are LGHDT and YNNKEL (reference sequence). DNA for the CDR3: TGTGCCAGCAGCCAAGAACTCCTGGTGTCCGAGCAGTACTTC. Translated, it gives CASSQELLVSEQYF.

This clone was seen once. This chain connects TRBV3-1 (or the pseudogene TRBV3-2) to TRBJ2-7; tentative D call: TRBD2 (5 bases). V lost 4 bases and J 3 bases, leaving 13 bases between the germline ends. CDR1 is LGHDT and CDR2 is YNNKEL in the germline V gene (reference sequence). This CDR3 region has 14 residues. The CDR3 sequence is CASSPFGRDYEQYF. The CDR3 DNA reads as TGTGCCAGCAGCCCGTTCGGCCGGGACTACGAGCAGTACTTC.

The gene calls are TRBV27 and TRBJ2-7; TRBD2 aligns across 8 bases. Germline V gene lookup returns CDR1 MNHEY and CDR2 SMNVEV (reference sequence). This CDR3 is built from 14 residues. V trimming: 4 bases; J trimming: 8 bases; junction bases outside the gene matches: 10. The CDR3 region has the DNA TGTGCCAGCAGTTCTGACCAAGCGGGAGACCAGCAGTACTTC. Translated: CASSSDQAGDQQYF.

This clone was detected once. This sequence joins TRBV3-1 (or the pseudogene TRBV3-2) and TRBJ1-3; the D is unclear. V lost 1 base and J lost 4, with 8 bases in between. The CDR3 contains 14 residues. The germline V gene has CDR1 LGHDT and CDR2 YNNKEL (reference sequence). The CDR3 DNA reads as TGTGCCAGCAGCCAAGGGGAGACGGGAAACACCATATATTTT. Translated, it gives CASSQGETGNTIYF.

The V call is TRBV7-9, the J call TRBJ1-6, with 9 bases that match TRBD1. V trimming: 1 base; J trimming: 3 bases; junction bases outside the gene matches: 10. Germline loops: CDR1 SEHNR, CDR2 FQNEAQ (reference sequence). There are 19 residues in the CDR3. This CDR3 is CASSLEGPGTGYYNSPLHF. The CDR3, as DNA: TGTGCCAGCAGCTTAGAAGGGCCCGGGACAGGGTACTATAATTCACCCCTCCACTTT.

The chain joins TRBV6-5 to TRBJ2-2, with D possibly being TRBD1 (5 bases). The V gene's germline CDR1 is MNHEY and CDR2 SVGAGI. The V end was cut by 6 bases, the J end by 0 bases, with 11 bases between. This CDR3 has 15 amino acids. This CDR3 is CASRKLGPNTGELFF. CDR3 DNA: TGTGCCAGCAGGAAGCTGGGGCCGAACACCGGGGAGCTGTTTTTT.

The gene calls are TRBV30 and TRBJ2-5; 10 positions match TRBD1. The germline CDR1 and CDR2 sequences are GTSNPN and SVGIG (reference sequence). CDR3 length: 13 residues. The V and J ends lost 3 bases and 4 bases, in that order; junction bases with no gene match: 2. The CDR3 spells CAWRDRGRETQYF. CDR3 bases: TGTGCCTGGAGAGACAGGGGGCGAGAGACCCAGTACTTC.